The 18 T cell receptor beta chains reported below all come from one sample, sequenced in a study of T cells after yellow fever vaccination. TCRdb reprocessed the 5' RACE reads with MiXCR, giving one entry per CDR3 protein. The table records just under 600,000 distinct CDR3 sequences, about 13% of them present only once. The material was PBMCs, obtained on the day of the yellow fever booster vaccination. The receptor set was obtained from a man aged 25-45 years who received the YFV17D yellow fever vaccine.

Worth noting for this clonotype: Its ends do not fully match the called genes, so a read error is possible. The CDR3 loop reads CASSWGSGRAFGNELFF. The CDR3 nucleotides are TGTGCCAGCAGTTGGGGTAGCGGGAGGGCCTTTGGGAATGAGCTGTTCTTC. The V gene is TRBV27, the J gene TRBJ2-1; 11 nucleotides line up with TRBD2. The CDR3 runs to 17 residues. The germline V gene has CDR1 MNHEY and CDR2 SMNVEV (reference sequence).

In its sample, this clonotype was seen many times. The CDR3 DNA follows: TGTGCCAGCAGCTTAGAATCCTACGAGCAGTACTTC. Protein product: CASSLESYEQYF. V is TRBV5-4 and J is TRBJ2-7; no definite D call. Trimming removed 2 bases at V and 1 base at J, with 4 bases between. In germline, CDR1 is SGHNT, CDR2 YYREEE (reference sequence). This CDR3 has 12 amino acids.

This chain joins TRBV5-1 and TRBJ2-1; D gene unclear. The CDR3 length is 13 residues. Germline V gene lookup returns CDR1 SGHRS and CDR2 YFSETQ. Trimming took 5 bases from V and 5 from J, leaving 11 bases between them. The CDR3 nucleotides read TGCGCCAGCAGGTCAGACTTCGACAATGAGCAGTTCTTC. Protein product: CASRSDFDNEQFF.

The rearrangement links TRBV5-1 to TRBJ2-7; unclear D gene. CDR1 and CDR2 from the germline V gene are SGHRS and YFSETQ. The length of the CDR3 is 14 residues. V was shortened by 0 bases and J by 4 bases, with 11 bases between the two germline ends. CDR3 protein: CASSLDRQTYEQYF. The CDR3 DNA reads as TGCGCCAGCAGCTTGGACCGGCAGACATACGAGCAGTACTTC.

The chain recombines TRBV15 with TRBJ2-2; D remains ambiguous. The germline gives CDR1 LNHNV, CDR2 YYDKDF (reference sequence). V lost 1 base, J lost 4 bases, and 4 bases lay in between. The CDR3 is made up of 13 amino acids. CDR3 DNA: TGTGCCACCAGCAGAGGGCCCACCGGGGAGCTGTTTTTT. Its protein is CATSRGPTGELFF.

The chain links TRBV3-1 to TRBJ2-4, with D possibly being TRBD2 (5 bases). In germline, CDR1 is LGHDT, CDR2 YNNKEL (reference sequence). The length of the CDR3 is 18 residues. The V and J ends lost 1 base and 3 bases respectively, with 19 bases between them. The CDR3 loop is CASSQVGGIHINKNIQYF. The CDR3 DNA is TGTGCCAGCAGCCAAGTTGGAGGAATCCATATTAACAAAAACATTCAGTACTTC.

This clonotype showed up many times. The chain links TRBV12-3 or TRBV12-4 to TRBJ2-7; 12 positions match TRBD1. After removal of 5 bases from V and 4 bases from J, the junction contained 6 bases not matched to a gene. The CDR3 length is 15 residues. The CDR3 sequence: CASSPQGQGAYEQYF. For the CDR3, the DNA is TGTGCCAGCAGTCCCCAGGGACAGGGGGCTTACGAGCAGTACTTC.

The rearrangement links TRBV5-6 to TRBJ2-7; no definite D call. The CDR3 runs to 12 residues. Germline V CDR1 and CDR2: SGHDT, YYEEEE. Between the trimmed V and J ends, which lost 3 bases and 4 bases, there was a span of 8 bases. In nucleotides, the CDR3 is TGTGCCAGCAGCTACCGACCTTACGAGCAGTACTTC. Translated, it gives CASSYRPYEQYF.

The table lists this clonotype with a few counts. V usage is TRBV18 and J usage is TRBJ2-1, with D possibly matching TRBD1 (6 bases). CDR1 KGHSH and CDR2 LQKENI come from the germline V gene. The CDR3 runs 15 residues. V shed 0 bases and J shed 7 bases, with 13 bases lying between them. This CDR3 is CASSPPLGARNEQFF. The CDR3, as DNA: TGTGCCAGCTCACCACCGCTGGGGGCTCGGAATGAGCAGTTCTTC.

This clonotype has at least ten counts. This sequence joins TRBV9 and TRBJ2-2, with D possibly matching TRBD1 (6 bases). The V end lost 0 bases, the J end lost 5 bases, and 14 bases lay between the germline ends. The CDR3 length is 16 residues. Germline CDR1 SGDLS, CDR2 YYNGEE. The DNA for the CDR3 is TGTGCCAGCAGCGTAGGTCTATCGAGGGGGACCGGGGAGCTGTTTTTT. Translating gives CASSVGLSRGTGELFF.

V usage is TRBV11-2 and J usage is TRBJ2-6; D may be TRBD2 (7 bases). The CDR3 runs to 18 residues. Trimming took 4 bases from V and 5 from J, leaving 21 bases between them. Per the germline V gene, CDR1 is SGHAT and CDR2 is FQNNGV. CDR3 in DNA: TGTGCCAGCAGCTCCGCTGGGGGGGGCGGAAACTGGGCCAACGTCCTGACTTTC. This sequence encodes CASSSAGGGGNWANVLTF.

In its sample, this clonotype was seen once. The chain carries TRBV18 and TRBJ1-1; D call uncertain. V was trimmed by 3 bases and J by 0 bases, leaving 14 bases between them. The CDR3 consists of 16 residues. Germline lookup yields CDR1 KGHSH and CDR2 LQKENI. The CDR3 DNA is TGTGCCAGCTCACCGAGTTCTCTAGGGATGAACACTGAAGCTTTCTTT. It yields the protein CASSPSSLGMNTEAFF. The full variable domain, with the rest looked up from reference TRBV18 and TRBJ1-1, is NAGVMQNPRHLVRRRGQEARLRCSPMKGHSHVYWYRQLPEEGLKFMVYLQKENIIDESGMPKERFSAEFPKEGPSILRIQQVVRGDSAAYFCASSPSSLGMNTEAFFGQGTRLTVV.

This chain joins TRBV20-1 and TRBJ2-1, with TRBD2 identical over 9 bases. Germline V lookup: CDR1 DFQATT, CDR2 SNEGSKA (reference sequence). The CDR3 sequence is 18 residues long. V lost 1 base, J lost 4 bases, and 14 bases stayed unmatched. The CDR3 DNA reads as TGCAGTGCTAGAGTTGTTGCGGGAGGGCCTAAAGGGTACAATGAGCAGTTCTTC. Protein product: CSARVVAGGPKGYNEQFF.

This clonotype was seen a handful of times. The rearrangement joins TRBV28 to TRBJ2-1; 8 bases match TRBD2. The V segment lost 6 bases and the J segment 6 bases; nucleotides outside the gene matches: 7. This CDR3 contains 14 residues. Germline loops: CDR1 MDHEN, CDR2 SYDVKM. CDR3 DNA sequence: TGTGCCAGCAGACGGGAGGGCCGATTCAATGAGCAGTTCTTC. It yields the protein CASRREGRFNEQFF.

This clonotype was counted only a few times. This chain connects TRBV7-9 to TRBJ2-1, with D perhaps given as TRBD1 or TRBD2 (5 bases each). Per the germline V gene, CDR1 is SEHNR and CDR2 is FQNEAQ (reference sequence). The CDR3 spans 13 residues. Between the trimmed V and J ends, which lost 11 bases and 6 bases, there was a span of 17 bases. In DNA, the CDR3 is TGTGCCGGGCAGGGCCCGGGGATCAATGAGCAGTTCTTC. It specifies CAGQGPGINEQFF.

In its sample, this clonotype was seen a few times. This sequence joins TRBV20-1 and TRBJ2-3; D remains ambiguous. V dropped 6 bases and J dropped 1 base, with 8 bases sitting between them. This CDR3 has 12 residues. Germline loops: CDR1 DFQATT, CDR2 SNEGSKA (reference sequence). The CDR3 protein is CSAFGGTDTQYF. In DNA form, the CDR3 reads TGCAGTGCCTTTGGCGGCACAGATACGCAGTATTTT.

The chain joins TRBV6-2 or TRBV6-3 to TRBJ1-5; TRBD1 is a possible D gene (5 bases). Trimming cost V 6 bases and J 2 bases, with 14 bases left between them. This CDR3 spans 15 amino acids. Germline V gives CDR1 MNHEY, CDR2 SVGEGT. This CDR3 is CASSSTGTGNQPQHF. The CDR3 nucleotides read TGTGCCAGCAGCTCTACCGGGACGGGCAATCAGCCCCAGCATTTT.

The chain couples TRBV25-1 to TRBJ1-1, with 7 bases fitting TRBD1. The CDR3 length is 12 residues. V shed 1 base, J shed 7 bases, and the junction held 0 bases outside the gene matches. Germline V gene sequence: CDR1 MGHDK, CDR2 SYGVNS. This CDR3 is CASSEWTGEAFF. The CDR3 DNA is TGTGCCAGCAGTGAATGGACAGGTGAAGCTTTCTTT.